This T cell receptor (beta chain) emerged from a study of T cell repertoires in cytomegalovirus infection. Overall study: Indications came from public TCR beta signatures; they pointed to CMV infection and to a matching HLA type.

Whole-study results and caveats: The study found HLA-C-restricted CMV-specific TCR beta clonotypes dominating the ex vivo response. Individuals carrying CMV plus the relevant HLA were identified by cumulative frequency of public TCR beta families.

At least ten counts were recorded for this clonotype. Its antigen is not known. This CDR3 is built from 13 residues. The germline V gene has CDR1 SGHDN and CDR2 FVKESK. V gave up 2 bases and J gave up 8 bases, with 9 bases separating them. TCRdb reprocessed the reads via MiXCR and lists one record per CDR3 protein. The repertoire holds about 98,000 distinct CDR3 sequences, with 16% as singletons. Sequences were obtained from PBMCs. V gene TRBV14 combines with J gene TRBJ2-2; tentatively, D is TRBD1 (5 bases). This TCR derives from a human donor in good health (CMV status not recorded). Some clones in this sample may be carry-over from other donors' samples. CDR3 amino acids: CASSQFREGELFF. CDR3 DNA sequence: TGTGCCAGCAGCCAATTCAGGGAAGGGGAGCTGTTTTTT.